This TCR beta chain was observed in a study of molecular identifiers for immune sequencing clone quantification. Study-wide results and limits: Clone sizes could be underestimated for highly expanded clones when identical TCR molecules share a barcode.

TCRdb re-called the PCR reads through MiXCR, storing one row per CDR3 protein. This table holds under 600,000 distinct CDR3 sequences, about a fifth found once. In regard to this clonotype: What it recognizes is unknown.

The CDR3 is made up of 15 amino acids. Germline V CDR1 and CDR2: SGHTS, YDEGEE. Deletions cut 1 base from V and 2 bases from J, with 12 bases between. J is TRBJ2-5 and V is TRBV5-8, with a tentative D call TRBD1 (6 bases). Sequencing was carried out using naive CD8+ T cells from blood, with Jurkat cell RNA spiked in. Noted subset: FACS-sorted CD8+CD4-CCR7+CD45RA+ naive T cells. This clonotype was obtained from a human donor in good health. Some libraries in this study had Jurkat cell RNA spiked in. CDR3 nucleotide sequence: TGTGCCAGCAGCTTGACGGACAGCCCACAAGAGACCCAGTACTTC. Its translation is CASSLTDSPQETQYF.